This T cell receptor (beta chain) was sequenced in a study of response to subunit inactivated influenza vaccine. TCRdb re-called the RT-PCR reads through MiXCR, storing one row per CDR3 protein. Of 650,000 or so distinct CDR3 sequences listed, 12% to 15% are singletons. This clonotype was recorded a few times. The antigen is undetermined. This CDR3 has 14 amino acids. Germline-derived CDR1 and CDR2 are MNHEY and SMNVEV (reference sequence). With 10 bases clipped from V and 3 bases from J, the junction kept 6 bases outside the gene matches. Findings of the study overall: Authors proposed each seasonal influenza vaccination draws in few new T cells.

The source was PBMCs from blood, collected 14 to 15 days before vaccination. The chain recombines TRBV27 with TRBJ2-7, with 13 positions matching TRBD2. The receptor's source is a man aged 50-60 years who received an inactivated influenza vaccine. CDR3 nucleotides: TGTGCCACCTCGCGGACTAGCGGGAGCTACGAGCAGTACTTC. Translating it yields CATSRTSGSYEQYF.